This is a list of T cell receptor beta chains from one sample in a study of blood T cell repertoires in COVID-19. The assay was immunoSEQ multiplex PCR, and TCRdb's table has in-frame clones only and misses some. Among around 150,000 clones, roughly 93% were seen once, and the ten largest hold about 2%. The sample consisted of peripheral blood. Receptors were obtained from a man aged 18 to 30 with acute or convalescent COVID-19. CDR3s leave out the opening cysteine and the closing phenylalanine or tryptophan.

V gene	J gene	CDR3 protein
TRBV7-6	TRBJ2-7	ASSLEGIREQY
TRBV19	TRBJ2-3	ASTKGRGGSDTQY
TRBV2	TRBJ1-1	ASSEADRGNTEAF
TRBV2	TRBJ2-7	ASWDPGLADYEQY
TRBV24-1	TRBJ2-1	ATSDNGRGLFSYNEQF
TRBV21-1	TRBJ1-5	ASSKRDRHISNQPQH
TRBV2	TRBJ2-1	ASTPGSSYNEQF
TRBV2	TRBJ1-5	ARGGRNQPQH
TRBV5-8	TRBJ1-2	ASTRRQINYGYT
TRBV27	TRBJ1-1	ASSLGRKNTEAF
TRBV5-1	TRBJ1-5	ASSPTGDSNQPQH
TRBV6-4	TRBJ2-1	ASSEGSERNEQF
TRBV19	TRBJ1-2	ASKKRTGDYGYT
TRBV5-1	TRBJ2-3	ASSRDSSTDTQY
TRBV24-1	TRBJ1-2	ATSDPGQVRGYT
TRBV4-2	TRBJ2-1	ASSQDWDSSYNEQF
TRBV13	TRBJ1-2	ASSRGAGTLSSNYGYT
TRBV2	TRBJ1-3	ASSEPGSGNTIY
TRBV7-9	TRBJ2-2	ASSFPPGQGLNTGELF
TRBV19	TRBJ2-3	ASSPGLAGGRGTDTQY
TRBV15	TRBJ1-1	ATSRDGAGGTEAF
TRBV4-1	TRBJ1-5	ASSQDPTGAINQPQH
TRBV2	TRBJ1-2	ASSGTGGNYGYT
TRBV7-4	TRBJ2-7	ASSLDGGISLSSYEQY
TRBV6-1	TRBJ1-2	ASSERQGPLYGYT
TRBV5-1	TRBJ1-2	ASSLFSSADYGYT
TRBV27	TRBJ2-3	ASRSTGEEDTQY
TRBV9	TRBJ1-6	ASSVVGGASPLH
TRBV6-2/TRBV6-3	TRBJ2-2	ASSTSGHHTGELF
TRBV3-1/TRBV3-2	TRBJ2-5	ASSPQGVEETQY
TRBV6-5	TRBJ2-7	ASSTAGQGAYEQY
TRBV5-1	TRBJ2-7	ASSIGGYEQY
TRBV5-6	TRBJ1-1	ASSPDRGKENTEAF
TRBV7-9	TRBJ2-7	ASSSDRALVKQY
TRBV12-3/TRBV12-4	TRBJ1-1	ASSAQFPEAF
TRBV10-3	TRBJ1-2	AIRPGTGGVDGYT
TRBV27	TRBJ2-2	ASSRQGAGELF
TRBV7-9	TRBJ1-6	ASSFRTGVENSPLH
TRBV14	TRBJ2-5	ASSRRRMTGGVQETQY
TRBV3-1/TRBV3-2	TRBJ2-1	ASSPLAGLSDNEQF
TRBV6-2/TRBV6-3	TRBJ1-5	ASSPSGTGGRRPQH
TRBV5-1	TRBJ2-2	ASSLHGVANTGELF
TRBV10-1	TRBJ1-1	ASSEGTASGNTEAF
TRBV9	TRBJ2-1	ASSVGSGTSGFNEQF
TRBV5-1	TRBJ2-5	ASAVADQETQY
TRBV5-1	TRBJ1-3	ASSVGQSSGNTIY
TRBV6-5	TRBJ1-6	ASSAAGQDSPLH